A selection of T cell receptor beta chains follows, all from one sample in a study of T-cell reconstitution after alpha-beta-depleted transplantation in children. TCRdb redid the calling of the PCR reads with MiXCR, one entry per CDR3 protein. The data contain 200,000 to 300,000 distinct CDR3 sequences, roughly 26% of them singletons. The sample here was PBMCs, taken before TCRalphabeta/CD19-depleted stem cell transplant. Source of these receptors: a girl aged 2 to 9 with Fanconi anemia, due to receive a stem cell transplant. The CDR3 runs from the conserved cysteine through the conserved F or W. Each record gives: clone size, D gene, J gene, V gene, CDR3 protein, CDR3 DNA. A D gene is named only where the DNA matches it firmly. Clone size is not always given. Where it is, it says once, few, many or a class for expanded clones.

>many|TRBD2|TRBJ2-5|TRBV29-1
CSGRTGGQETQYF
TGCAGCGGAAGAACGGGGGGGCAAGAGACCCAGTACTTC
>many|TRBD2|TRBJ2-7|TRBV29-1
CSVVSGKGPSSYEQYF
TGCAGCGTTGTAAGCGGGAAGGGACCGAGCTCCTACGAGCAGTACTTC
>-|TRBD1|TRBJ1-4|TRBV4-2
CASSDPGTGGKLFF
TGTGCCAGCAGCGATCCCGGGACAGGGGGAAAACTGTTTTTT
>-|-|TRBJ2-1|TRBV7-9
CASSLPRQGGEQFF
TGTGCCAGCAGCTTGCCACGACAGGGAGGCGAGCAGTTCTTC
>few|-|TRBJ2-1|TRBV29-1
CSVEGLLYNEQFF
TGCAGCGTTGAAGGACTTCTTTACAATGAGCAGTTCTTC
>many|-|TRBJ2-1|TRBV20-1
CSATRSNEQFF
TGCAGTGCTACTAGATCCAATGAGCAGTTCTTC
>-|TRBD1|TRBJ1-1|TRBV11-1
CASSPGGYTEAFF
TGTGCCAGCAGCCCAGGGGGCTACACTGAAGCTTTCTTT
>many|-|TRBJ2-3|TRBV7-2
CASRYTENTQYF
TGTGCCAGCAGGTATACAGAGAATACGCAGTATTTT
>few|TRBD2|TRBJ2-5|TRBV29-1
CSVLGGETQYF
TGCAGCGTTCTGGGGGGGGAGACCCAGTACTTC
>-|TRBD2|TRBJ2-3|TRBV4-2
CASSPRTSGERPADTQYF
TGTGCCAGCAGCCCGCGGACTAGCGGCGAGCGGCCTGCAGATACGCAGTATTTT
>many|-|TRBJ2-1|TRBV4-2
CASSQVWPSAKSSYNEQFF
TGTGCCAGCAGCCAAGTCTGGCCTAGCGCTAAGAGCTCCTACAATGAGCAGTTCTTC
>many|TRBD2|TRBJ2-7|TRBV12-3/TRBV12-4
CASSPGLATYEQYF
TGTGCCAGCAGTCCGGGACTAGCGACCTACGAGCAGTACTTC
>-|-|TRBJ2-1|TRBV4-1
CASSQDLNEQFF
TGCGCCAGCAGCCAAGACCTAAATGAGCAGTTCTTC
>-|-|TRBJ2-2|TRBV7-9
CASSLYGAGELFF
TGTGCCAGCAGCTTATACGGCGCCGGGGAGCTGTTTTTT
>few|-|TRBJ2-1|TRBV29-1
CSVDGGKSSYNEQFF
TGCAGCGTTGACGGCGGGAAAAGCTCCTACAATGAGCAGTTCTTC
>-|TRBD1|TRBJ2-7|TRBV7-6
CASSAMTGDYEQYF
TGTGCCAGCAGCGCCATGACAGGGGACTACGAGCAGTACTTC
>-|TRBD2|TRBJ2-1|TRBV29-1
CSVVSGIYNEQFF
TGCAGCGTTGTGAGCGGGATCTACAATGAGCAGTTCTTC
>-|TRBD2|TRBJ2-1|TRBV5-1
CASSLAGLAGDGYNEQFF
TGCGCCAGCAGCTTGGCCGGACTAGCGGGAGATGGCTACAATGAGCAGTTCTTC
>few|-|TRBJ2-3|TRBV29-1
CSVKSDTQYF
TGCAGCGTTAAGTCAGATACGCAGTATTTT
>few|-|TRBJ2-1|TRBV7-7
CASSLLGPNNEQFF
TGTGCCAGCAGCTTGCTGGGACCAAACAATGAGCAGTTCTTC
>many|TRBD2|TRBJ2-1|TRBV29-1
CSVGGGPYNEQFF
TGCAGCGTTGGCGGGGGACCCTACAATGAGCAGTTCTTC
>-|TRBD2|TRBJ2-7|TRBV27
CASSTGLAGELSYEQYF
TGTGCCAGCAGCACGGGACTAGCGGGAGAGTTATCCTACGAGCAGTACTTC
>few|TRBD1|TRBJ2-5|TRBV4-2
CASSQEGDSMLQETQYF
TGTGCCAGCAGCCAAGAGGGGGACAGTATGCTCCAAGAGACCCAGTACTTC
>many|-|TRBJ2-1|TRBV20-1
CSARGLYRASVNEQFF
TGCAGTGCTAGAGGACTTTATCGGGCTAGCGTCAATGAGCAGTTCTTC
>-|-|TRBJ2-7|TRBV20-1
CGARQGYYEQYF
TGCGGTGCTAGGCAGGGGTACTACGAGCAGTACTTC
>few|TRBD1|TRBJ2-2|TRBV28
CASSLTGTGGELFF
TGTGCCAGCAGCTTAACCGGGACAGGCGGGGAGCTGTTTTTT
>few|-|TRBJ2-1|TRBV20-1
CSASSTPRGDEQFF
TGCAGTGCTAGTTCAACGCCGAGGGGGGATGAGCAGTTCTTC
>-|TRBD1|TRBJ2-5|TRBV13
CASSMSGTGEKETQYF
TGTGCCAGCAGCATGTCCGGGACAGGCGAGAAAGAGACCCAGTACTTC
>-|-|TRBJ2-5|TRBV5-1
CASSLEYSLETQYF
TGCGCCAGCAGCTTGGAATATAGTCTGGAGACCCAGTACTTC
>many|-|TRBJ2-1|TRBV5-1
CASSNGDTYNEQFF
TGCGCCAGCAGCAATGGGGACACTTACAATGAGCAGTTCTTC
>many|-|TRBJ2-7|TRBV7-9
CASSFLGEQYF
TGTGCCAGCAGCTTCCTTGGTGAGCAGTACTTC
>-|-|TRBJ2-7|TRBV20-1
CSARDGRSSYEQYF
TGCAGTGCTAGAGATGGACGGAGCTCCTACGAGCAGTACTTC
>few|TRBD1|TRBJ2-7|TRBV11-1
CASSLGQGAILAVYEQYF
TGTGCCAGCAGCTTAGGGCAGGGGGCGATCCTCGCCGTATACGAGCAGTACTTC
>-|-|TRBJ1-6|TRBV28
CASTGQNNSPLHF
TGTGCCAGCACCGGCCAAAATAATTCACCCCTCCACTTT
>few|TRBD2|TRBJ2-1|TRBV5-6
CASSFSGRGGNEQFF
TGTGCCAGCAGCTTTAGCGGGAGAGGGGGGAATGAGCAGTTCTTC
>-|TRBD1|TRBJ2-3|TRBV7-9
CASSSTTGADTQYF
TGTGCCAGCAGCTCTACGACAGGGGCAGATACGCAGTATTTT
>many|-|TRBJ1-6|TRBV12-3/TRBV12-4
CASSPTGYNSPLHF
TGTGCCAGCAGTCCGACAGGCTATAATTCACCCCTCCACTTT
>-|TRBD2|TRBJ2-1|TRBV20-1
CSARSTLGGYSGSHNEQFF
TGCAGTGCTAGGTCGACATTGGGGGGGTATAGCGGGAGCCACAATGAGCAGTTCTTC
>-|-|TRBJ2-1|TRBV28
CASSSHRGGNEQFF
TGTGCCAGCAGTTCCCACAGGGGAGGGAATGAGCAGTTCTTC
>few|-|TRBJ2-3|TRBV11-2
CASSLDRDRTHTQYF
TGTGCCAGCAGCTTAGACCGGGACCGCACACATACGCAGTATTTT
>-|TRBD2|TRBJ2-7|TRBV29-1
CSVEGGGAYEQYF
TGCAGCGTTGAGGGTGGGGGGGCCTACGAGCAGTACTTC
>few|TRBD2|TRBJ2-6|TRBV5-1
CAGGLAVTSGANVLTF
TGCGCCGGAGGACTAGCGGTCACTTCTGGGGCCAACGTCCTGACTTTC
>-|TRBD1|TRBJ2-3|TRBV29-1
CSVARTGGPADTQYF
TGCAGCGTTGCCCGGACAGGGGGCCCTGCAGATACGCAGTATTTT
>many|-|TRBJ1-4|TRBV20-1
CSARDSFDEKLFF
TGCAGTGCTAGAGATTCGTTTGATGAAAAACTGTTTTTT
>few|-|TRBJ1-5|TRBV6-5
CASSYGGGSQPQHF
TGTGCCAGCAGTTACGGAGGGGGAAGTCAGCCCCAGCATTTT
>-|TRBD2|TRBJ2-3|TRBV5-1
CASSLTSGRGDTQYF
TGCGCCAGCAGCCTTACTAGCGGGAGAGGAGATACGCAGTATTTT
>many|TRBD2|TRBJ2-1|TRBV6-5
CASSYGLAGRGEQFF
TGTGCCAGCAGTTACGGCCTAGCGGGGAGGGGTGAGCAGTTCTTC
>-|-|TRBJ1-1|TRBV5-1
CASSLASTEAFF
TGCGCCAGCAGCTTGGCAAGCACTGAAGCTTTCTTT
>-|-|TRBJ2-5|TRBV20-1
CSARKPETQETQYF
TGCAGTGCTAGGAAGCCGGAGACCCAAGAGACCCAGTACTTC